This record looks at one T cell receptor (beta chain) sequence and its context. Its antigen is still unknown. Use of 60 Vbeta and 13 Jbeta primers characterized the PCR. Here immunoSEQ multiplex PCR was the method, and the copy in TCRdb shows in-frame clones only, minus some. The data contain about 90,000 clones, about 67% of them singletons. Germline assignment: CDR1 SEHNR and CDR2 FQNEAQ (reference sequence). This CDR3 has 19 residues. V trimming: 3 bases; J trimming: 6 bases; junction bases outside the gene matches: 13. This specimen belongs to a study of cytomegalovirus exposure and HLA in healthy donors. Study-level points and caveats: CMV antigen specificity of a few CMV-associated chains was confirmed in vitro. Excluded: some indistinguishable V segments such as TRBV6-2 and TRBV6-3. On later analysis, the bulk of CMV-associated TCR beta chains appeared to be HLA-restricted. Some TCR beta chains (about 180 of them) were listed as cytomegalovirus-associated.

This clonotype originated in a man aged 25 to 40 in good health and CMV-seronegative. The chain employs TRBV7-9 and TRBJ2-3; 15 bases are shared with TRBD2. Material for sequencing was PBMCs. The DNA of the CDR3 is TGTGCCAGCAGCTTTAGGACTAGCGGGGGGGCTGTAACGGCGGATACGCAGTATTTT. As protein: CASSFRTSGGAVTADTQYF.